These T cell receptor beta chains were read from a single sample in a study of OX40 agonist ivuxolimab in advanced cancers. Some clones are missing from TCRdb's copy, which holds only in-frame ones; the method was immunoSEQ multiplex PCR. The table lists more than 55,000 clones, roughly 85% of them singletons. Here the sequenced sample was CD4+ or CD8+ T cells sorted from blood, taken in a trial of the OX40 agonist ivuxolimab. The source of these receptors is an adult with an advanced solid tumor such as melanoma, head and neck, liver or kidney cancer. Both conserved end residues are part of each CDR3. A D gene is named only where the DNA matches it firmly. Clone sizes are given selectively: once, few, many, or a class where the clone is expanded.

v_gene	d_gene	abundance	j_gene	CDR3nt	CDR3aa
TRBV15	.	.	TRBJ1-5	TGTGCCACCAGCAAAGCGGGGACTCAAGATCAGCCCCAGCATTTT	CATSKAGTQDQPQHF
TRBV5-4	.	.	TRBJ1-1	TGTGCCAGCAGCCTTGGACAGACCATGAACACTGAAGCTTTCTTT	CASSLGQTMNTEAFF
TRBV5-6	TRBD1	.	TRBJ1-1	TGTGCCAGCAGCTTTTACCAGACAGGGGGGGACACTGAAGCTTTCTTT	CASSFYQTGGDTEAFF
TRBV19	.	.	TRBJ1-2	TGTGCCAGTAGTAGTTTAGGCTATGGCTACACCTTC	CASSSLGYGYTF
TRBV7-2	.	.	TRBJ1-2	TGTGCCAGCAGCGAGGACAGCTTTTATGGCTACACCTTC	CASSEDSFYGYTF
TRBV6-5	.	.	TRBJ2-2	TGTGCCAGCAGTTACACAGTGCAGAACACCGGGGAGCTGTTTTTT	CASSYTVQNTGELFF
TRBV5-1	.	.	TRBJ2-2	TGCGCCAGCAGCTTGGGGTTTACCGGGGAGCTGTTTTTT	CASSLGFTGELFF
TRBV11-2	TRBD1	.	TRBJ1-5	TGTGCCAGCAGCTTCGACAGGGGGCCAGGTGGCAATCAGCCCCAGCATTTT	CASSFDRGPGGNQPQHF
TRBV11-3	.	.	TRBJ2-2	TGTGCCAGCAGTCCGAGCTCGGGGGCTGCCGGGGAGCTGTTTTTT	CASSPSSGAAGELFF
TRBV5-4	.	.	TRBJ1-1	TGTGCCAGCAGCTTAGAACAGTTAATCCCAACTTTCTTT	CASSLEQLIPTFF
TRBV28	.	.	TRBJ1-6	TGTGCCAGCATCATACGGGGTAGGGCCTCCTATAATTCACCCCTCCACTTT	CASIIRGRASYNSPLHF
TRBV7-2	.	.	TRBJ2-7	TGTGCCAGCAGCCGCAGGGACTACGAGCAGTACTTC	CASSRRDYEQYF
TRBV19	.	.	TRBJ1-3	TGTGCCAGTAGTAGGACAGCACACACCATATATTTT	CASSRTAHTIYF
TRBV2	TRBD1	.	TRBJ2-3	TGTGCCAGCATAGGGGGCCCTAACACAGATACGCAGTATTTT	CASIGGPNTDTQYF
TRBV5-4	.	.	TRBJ1-1	TGTGCCAGCAGCCGTCAGAACACTGAAGCTTTCTTT	CASSRQNTEAFF
TRBV5-1	TRBD1	.	TRBJ2-5	TGCGCCAGCAGCTTCTTAGGGACAGGGGGAGAGACCCAGTACTTC	CASSFLGTGGETQYF
TRBV19	.	.	TRBJ2-6	TGTGCCAGTAGTAAAAGCTCTGGGGCCAACGTCCTGACTTTC	CASSKSSGANVLTF
TRBV5-5	.	.	TRBJ1-4	TGTGCCAGCAGCCCAAGGGGTGGCGCAACTAATGAAAAACTGTTTTTT	CASSPRGGATNEKLFF
TRBV7-3	TRBD1	few	TRBJ1-2	TGTGCCAGCAGCCTACAGGGGGCTGGTGGCTACACCTTC	CASSLQGAGGYTF
TRBV2	.	.	TRBJ1-6	TGTGCCAGCAGTGATCAGGGTTACAATTCACCCCTCCACTTT	CASSDQGYNSPLHF
TRBV5-6	.	.	TRBJ1-6	TGTGCCAGCAGCTTGGGCCTTAGAGGTTCACCCCTCCACTTT	CASSLGLRGSPLHF
TRBV4-3	.	.	TRBJ1-2	TGCGCCAGCAGCATAGACCTGCGGGACTATGGCTACACCTTC	CASSIDLRDYGYTF
TRBV11-3	TRBD2	few	TRBJ2-1	TGTGCCAGCAGCTCACCGGGACTAGGGCGGTGGGAGCAGTTCTTC	CASSSPGLGRWEQFF
TRBV6-1	.	.	TRBJ1-2	TGTGCCAGCAGTGAAGGGAACCTCACCTTC	CASSEGNLTF
TRBV29-1	TRBD1	.	TRBJ2-2	TGCAGCGTAGCCGACAGGGCGCGTACCGGGGAGCTGTTTTTT	CSVADRARTGELFF
TRBV6-5	TRBD2	.	TRBJ2-1	TGTGCCAGCAGTTACTCTCCTAGCGGGGGGTATGAGCAGTTCTTC	CASSYSPSGGYEQFF
TRBV7-9	TRBD1	.	TRBJ1-2	TGTGCCAGCAGCCTACGGACAGGGAGCGACTATGGCTACACCTTC	CASSLRTGSDYGYTF